This TCR beta chain was sequenced for a study of T cell repertoires in cytomegalovirus infection. TCRdb reprocessed the reads with MiXCR, giving one entry per CDR3 protein. In the table there are approximately 990,000 distinct CDR3 sequences, 31% of which are singletons. This clonotype came up a few times. Its specificity is not known. There are 15 residues in the CDR3. V lost 1 base and J lost 8, with 15 bases in between. Study-level findings and limits: In two of eight donors, the top clonotype was HLA-C-restricted CMV-specific.

The sequencing used cultured CD8+ T cells from PBMCs, collected from culture after CMV antigen stimulation. The receptor was isolated from a human donor in good health (CMV status not recorded). Some clones in this sample may be carry-over from other donors' samples. The J gene is TRBJ1-5, the V gene TRBV12-3 or TRBV12-4; D remains unclear. The CDR3 loop reads CASSLGLVGLEPQHF. CDR3 sequence (DNA): TGTGCCAGCAGTTTAGGGTTGGTAGGGTTGGAGCCCCAGCATTTT.